The 18 T cell receptor beta chains presented below share a single source sample, sequenced in a study of blood T cells in healthy people across ages. For the second PCR, which ran for 7 to 11 cycles, a sample-barcoded 5' primer and a J-beta primer mix were used. TCRdb re-called the 5' RACE reads with MiXCR, one entry per CDR3 protein. The sample holds about 1.5 million distinct CDR3 sequences; approximately 43% are singletons and the top ten take about 4%. Sequenced sample: blood. Every receptor here comes from a young woman in good health.

This chain joins TRBV5-1 and TRBJ2-2; D possibly corresponds to TRBD1 (6 bases). V was pared by 3 bases and J by 4 bases, with 10 bases between. The CDR3 sequence is 14 residues long. Looked up from germline, CDR1 is SGHRS and CDR2 is YFSETQ. The CDR3 reads CASSWSTGTGELFF. CDR3 coding DNA: TGCGCCAGCAGCTGGTCGACAGGCACCGGGGAGCTGTTTTTT.

This clonotype was picked up one time. The chain is built from TRBV5-1 and TRBJ2-7; D might be TRBD1 (6 bases). The CDR3 has 13 residues. Germline CDR1 reads SGHRS; CDR2 reads YFSETQ. Trimming removed 0 bases from V and 7 bases from J, with 11 bases in between. The CDR3 sequence: CASSLGDNNEQYF. The CDR3 DNA follows: TGCGCCAGCAGCTTGGGGGACAATAATGAGCAGTACTTC.

The chain's CDR3 is CASSINRDQPQHF. In nucleotides, the CDR3 is TGCGCCAGCAGCATCAACAGGGATCAGCCCCAGCATTTT. This chain uses TRBV5-1 with TRBJ1-5; the D gene is possibly TRBD1 (6 bases). The germline gives CDR1 SGHRS, CDR2 YFSETQ. The CDR3 has 13 amino acids. V lost 4 bases, J lost 5 bases, and 10 bases lay in between. Full variable domain (missing parts from reference TRBV5-1 and TRBJ1-5): KAGVTQTPRYLIKTRGQQVTLSCSPISGHRSVSWYQQTPGQGLQFLFEYFSETQRNKGNFPGRFSGRQFSNSRSEMNVSTLELGDSALYLCASSINRDQPQHFGDGTRLSIL.

This clonotype was seen only once. This rearrangement joins TRBV11-2 to TRBJ2-5, with 7 bases fitting TRBD1. CDR1 SGHAT and CDR2 FQNNGV come from the germline V gene. This CDR3 has 15 residues. Trimming took 0 bases from V and 1 from J; bases not matched to a gene: 2. The CDR3 loop reads CASSLENRGQETQYF. The DNA of the CDR3 is TGTGCCAGCAGCTTAGAGAACAGGGGCCAAGAGACCCAGTACTTC.

The gene calls are TRBV2 and TRBJ2-1; D is perhaps TRBD2 (6 bases). CDR1 SNHLY and CDR2 FYNNEI come from the germline V gene. V was cut by 8 bases and J by 9 bases, with 14 bases left in between. The length of the CDR3 is 12 residues. The CDR3 region has the DNA TGTGCCAGCCGTCTAGCGCTCGGTGAGCAGTTCTTC. It specifies CASRLALGEQFF.

This clonotype came up a few times. This chain uses TRBV5-1 with TRBJ2-5; 8 nucleotides agree with TRBD2. Germline CDR1 is SGHRS and CDR2 is YFSETQ. With V trimmed by 4 bases and J by 2 bases, 7 bases remained unmatched. The CDR3 contains 15 residues. The CDR3, as DNA: TGCGCCAGCAGCCAGACGGGGGGGCAACAAGAGACCCAGTACTTC. Its translation: CASSQTGGQQETQYF.

The V call is TRBV13, the J call TRBJ2-3; D might be TRBD1 (6 bases). In germline, CDR1 is PRHDT, CDR2 FYEKMQ (reference sequence). Trimming took off 4 bases at V and 1 base at J, with 15 bases between the two ends. The CDR3 consists of 16 residues. CDR3 in DNA: TGTGCCAGCAGCTCACGCAGGGGAGAGGGCACAGATACGCAGTATTTT. Its protein product is CASSSRRGEGTDTQYF.

This clonotype was found a few times. The chain recombines TRBV4-2 with TRBJ2-1; D call uncertain. Germline V gene data show CDR1 as LGHNA and CDR2 as YNFKEQ. This CDR3 spans 14 amino acids. V was cut by 4 bases and J by 2 bases, with 9 bases left in between. CDR3 in amino acids: CASSRQSTYNEQFF. Written as DNA, the CDR3 is TGTGCCAGCAGCCGACAATCTACCTACAATGAGCAGTTCTTC.

This clonotype appeared many times. V is TRBV6-6 and J is TRBJ1-1, with D possibly TRBD1 on 5 matching bases. Germline V gene sequence: CDR1 MNHNY, CDR2 SVGAGI (reference sequence). The CDR3 is made up of 12 amino acids. Trimming stripped 5 bases from V and 4 bases from J, with 8 bases between. The CDR3 nucleotides are TGTGCCAGCAGTCCGGGGGTCACTGAAGCTTTCTTT. Translated: CASSPGVTEAFF.

In regard to this clonotype: A much larger clone lies a single base off, so this may be a read error. This chain joins TRBV3-1 and TRBJ2-7; D remains unclear. Deletions cut 1 base from V and 1 base from J, with 8 bases between. Per the germline V gene, CDR1 is LGHDT and CDR2 is YNNKEL (reference sequence). This CDR3 comprises 14 residues. CDR3 sequence (DNA): TGTGCCAGCAGCCAAGGTTGGGGATCCTACGAGCAGTACTTC. Protein product: CASSQGWGSYEQYF.

The chain joins TRBV20-1 to TRBJ1-3; D may be TRBD1 (6 bases). The germline CDR1 and CDR2 sequences are DFQATT and SNEGSKA (reference sequence). This CDR3 region has 19 residues. V was clipped by 6 bases and J by 2 bases, with 29 bases between them. This chain's CDR3 is CSATSTGIGYWDAGNTIYF. CDR3 in DNA: TGCAGTGCAACTAGCACAGGGATTGGGTATTGGGACGCTGGAAACACCATATATTTT.

The rearrangement uses TRBV29-1 and TRBJ1-1; D unclear. The CDR3 spans 11 residues. Germline values: CDR1 SQVTM, CDR2 ANQGSEA. Trimming cost V 4 bases and J 7 bases, with 10 bases left between them. Here the CDR3 DNA reads TGCAGCGTTGGAACAGATCATGAAGCTTTCTTT. It encodes CSVGTDHEAFF.

The chain carries TRBV5-8 and TRBJ1-5; D gene uncertain. In germline, CDR1 is SGHTS, CDR2 YDEGEE. V was cut by 2 bases and J by 0 bases, with 9 bases left in between. The CDR3 sequence is 15 residues long. The chain's CDR3 is CASSFEGYSNQPQHF. The CDR3 nucleotides read TGTGCCAGCAGCTTCGAGGGTTATAGCAATCAGCCCCAGCATTTT.

This clonotype has a handful of counts. V is TRBV2 and J is TRBJ1-2, with D perhaps TRBD1 (6 bases). V shed 6 bases and J shed 5 bases, with 28 bases lying between them. CDR1 is SNHLY and CDR2 is FYNNEI in the germline V gene. This CDR3 is 18 amino acids long. This CDR3 is CASSQRLILQGSEYGYTF. The DNA of the CDR3 is TGTGCCAGCAGCCAGCGCCTGATATTACAGGGATCCGAGTATGGCTACACCTTC.

This clonotype was counted between two and nine times. The rearrangement uses TRBV15 and TRBJ2-1, with TRBD1 matching over 8 bases. V was pared by 3 bases and J by 2 bases, with 3 bases of the junction left unmatched. Germline CDR1 is LNHNV and CDR2 is YYDKDF (reference sequence). The CDR3 has 15 amino acids. Written as DNA, the CDR3 is TGTGCCACCAGCAGGGACAGGGTTGCCTACAATGAGCAGTTCTTC. This gives the protein CATSRDRVAYNEQFF.

The J gene is TRBJ2-3, the V gene TRBV4-3; 8 bases are shared with TRBD2. CDR3 length: 17 amino acids. The germline CDR1 and CDR2 sequences are LGHNA and YSLEER. Trimming cost V 3 bases and J 5 bases; bases outside gene matches: 13. CDR3 region: CASSHLLIAGREDTQYF. DNA of the CDR3: TGCGCCAGCAGCCACCTTTTGATAGCGGGGAGGGAAGATACGCAGTATTTT.

On this clonotype itself: One end of the junction does not line up with germline, which may come from a read error. The gene calls are TRBV12-3 or TRBV12-4 and TRBJ2-1; TRBD2 matches 7 bases. This CDR3 region has 17 residues. The CDR3 protein is CACSLPSLADEPNEQFF. CDR3 in DNA: TGTGCCTGCAGCCTACCTTCGCTAGCGGACGAGCCCAATGAGCAGTTCTTC.

This clonotype appeared once. The chain links TRBV7-9 to TRBJ1-1, with D unclear. This CDR3 has 14 amino acids. Germline CDR1 SEHNR, CDR2 FQNEAQ (reference sequence). V lost 5 bases and J lost 4, with 14 bases in between. CDR3 DNA sequence: TGTGCCAGCAGCGAACCTTGGAGGGCCACTGAAGCTTTCTTT. As protein: CASSEPWRATEAFF.